The clone carrying this T cell receptor (beta chain) was recorded a few times. The target antigen is unknown. The sample originates from a study of spatial heterogeneity in lung cancer. Whole-study context: A unique TCR and UMI combination showed up more than ten times in raw reads, on average.

General observations from the study: Resection saw ubiquitous expanded tumor TCRs appear in blood more than follow-up did.

The V gene end was trimmed by 2 bases and the J gene end by 0 bases; junction bases not matched to a gene: 2. This CDR3 is 17 amino acids long. In germline, CDR1 is SGDLS, CDR2 YYNGEE. In TCRdb, the 5' RACE reads were re-called with MiXCR into one record per CDR3 protein. The sample includes about 120,000 distinct CDR3 sequences, 9.5% to 15% of them seen just once. The time point here: blood at routine non-recurrence follow-up after resection. Unsorted whole RNA from tumor, nontumor lung or frozen PBMC underwent sequencing. This clonotype was sampled from a male donor with early-stage non-small cell lung cancer. The rearrangement uses TRBV9 and TRBJ2-1, with 13 bases lining up with TRBD2. The source was PBMCs, collected at follow-up. CDR3 sequence (DNA): TGTGCCAGCAGCGTTCGGACTAGCGGGGGCTCCTACAATGAGCAGTTCTTC. The encoded protein is CASSVRTSGGSYNEQFF. The full variable domain, in which reference TRBV9 and TRBJ2-1 provide the parts outside the CDR3, is DSGVTQTPKHLITATGQRVTLRCSPRSGDLSVYWYQQSLDQGLQFLIQYYNGEERAKGNILERFSAQQFPDLHSELNLSSLELGDSALYFCASSVRTSGGSYNEQFFGPGTRLTVL.